The present entry profiles one T cell receptor beta chain with its context. This clone has more than one count but fewer than ten. Its antigen is currently not known. No base-level quality is on record; no much larger clone is a single base apart. The CDR3 regions of human TCRbeta chains were analyzed by immunosequencing. On the study's bioinformatics: Repertoire TCRs were checked for matches against a reference library of SARS-CoV-2-specific TCRs that had been generated using the MIRA antigen-specificity platform. Breadth meant the fraction of unique TCRs that were SARS-CoV-2-associated, whereas depth meant the fraction of total T cells that were SARS-CoV-2-associated. Using the MIRA data, each spike-specific TCR was assigned both to the spike region to which the TCR was reactive and to a CD4 or CD8 class. Log10-transformed breadth and depth values were compared by one-way ANOVA with Sidak's multiple comparisons tests. This immuneACCESS table, as held by TCRdb, lists in-frame sequences with V and J called but not all clones. Of the missing ones, under half trace to an unresolved V gene in checked studies; the others have no known cause. D and trimming were read from the DNA, whereas the V and J calls and clone size are those reported in that table. Across this sample there are under 200,000 clones, with more than 80% seen only once. The ten top clones hold about 3.6% of the sample.

Read against the paper, the sample's time point label means: about 28 days (+/-7) after the second vaccine dose. The sample's treatment or condition label, decoded: meningococcal conjugate vaccine given as trial control. Vaccinee samples were obtained from the UK trials COV001 and COV002, which included a single-blind randomized controlled phase 2/3 trial of AZD1222 (ChAdOx1 nCoV-19) in healthy adults. For TCRbeta chain sequencing, PBMC samples were collected from trial participants at day 0 and at day 28 after the second dose. This specimen belongs to a study of T cell responses to AZD1222 COVID-19 vaccine (dated by TCRdb to the early 2020s). Turning to the overall study: A total of 240 or so trial participants underwent TCR sequencing, of whom approximately 200 had received two doses of AZD1222 and around 25 had received two doses of the MenACWY control vaccine. Trial participants were enrolled into age subgroups of 18-55, 56-69 and 70-plus years, which contained about 150, 27 and 61 TCR-sequenced participants, respectively.

What the work shows at the level of the full study, not this receptor alone: No day 14 peak-response samples were available, so repertoires were characterized only after the peak T cell response. Most participants were white British and females outnumbered males, and the authors suggested that clonal diversity may have been underestimated. In the small 56-69-year group, the increase in depth fell short of significance, most likely because of low power. A significant rise in spike-specific TCR breadth and depth was observed after two AZD1222 doses relative to day 0 and relative to MenACWY recipients. The vaccine-associated CD4 TCRs covered the entire spike protein, and the dominant responses fell in regions 160-218 and 743-854. Reportedly, almost half of the unique spike-specific TCRs recognized epitopes lying outside the regions that are mutated in the B.1.351 and B.1.1.7 variants. Conclusions about previously exposed vaccinees are limited because only six or seven AZD1222 recipients were SARS-CoV-2 seropositive at baseline.

For CDR1 and CDR2, the germline V gene lists SGDLS and YYNGEE. From the cysteine through the phenylalanine, the CDR3 covers 16 amino acids. The kept DNA is CDR3 alone, 48 bases in frame from the first base. Germline trimming amounts to 4 bases on V and 8 bases on J, with 10 as the count of junction bases outside the gene matches. The specimen comprised peripheral blood, sampled 28 days after the second dose of the MenACWY control vaccine. The chain is assembled from TRBV9 and TRBJ1-4; 11 bases in between match TRBD1. The clonotype was recovered from an adult who received the MenACWY meningococcal vaccine as a control. This receptor has the CDR3 CASSQESGQGDEKLFF. Read as DNA, the sequence is TGTGCCAGCAGCCAAGAGTCGGGACAGGGGGACGAAAAACTGTTTTTT.